In its sample, the clone carrying this T cell receptor (beta chain) was seen many times. Its antigen remains unknown. This entry comes from a study of breast tumors, draining lymph nodes, adjacent tissues. Broader study findings: The lymph node origin of tumor T cells was framed as consistent with a hypothesis, not demonstrated. Data fit most tumor T cells coming from lymph node, expanding in tumor.

MiXCR, run by TCRdb on the multiplex PCR reads, gives a single entry per CDR3 protein. Seen here are about 270,000 distinct CDR3 sequences, more than 30% observed once, and the top ten hold around 1%. This CDR3 region has 13 residues. J lost 7 bases, V lost 4 bases, and 6 bases had no gene match. Axillary draining lymph nodes of breast cancer patients supplied the node samples. This sequence was found in a female donor with breast cancer. Some clones in this sample may be carry-over from other donors' samples. The genes are TRBV12-3 or TRBV12-4 and TRBJ1-2, with 7 bases identical to TRBD1. Sample: axillary lymph node tissue. The CDR3 DNA reads TGTGCCAGCAGTTACCCTGGGACAGTTGGCTACACCTTC. Translated: CASSYPGTVGYTF.